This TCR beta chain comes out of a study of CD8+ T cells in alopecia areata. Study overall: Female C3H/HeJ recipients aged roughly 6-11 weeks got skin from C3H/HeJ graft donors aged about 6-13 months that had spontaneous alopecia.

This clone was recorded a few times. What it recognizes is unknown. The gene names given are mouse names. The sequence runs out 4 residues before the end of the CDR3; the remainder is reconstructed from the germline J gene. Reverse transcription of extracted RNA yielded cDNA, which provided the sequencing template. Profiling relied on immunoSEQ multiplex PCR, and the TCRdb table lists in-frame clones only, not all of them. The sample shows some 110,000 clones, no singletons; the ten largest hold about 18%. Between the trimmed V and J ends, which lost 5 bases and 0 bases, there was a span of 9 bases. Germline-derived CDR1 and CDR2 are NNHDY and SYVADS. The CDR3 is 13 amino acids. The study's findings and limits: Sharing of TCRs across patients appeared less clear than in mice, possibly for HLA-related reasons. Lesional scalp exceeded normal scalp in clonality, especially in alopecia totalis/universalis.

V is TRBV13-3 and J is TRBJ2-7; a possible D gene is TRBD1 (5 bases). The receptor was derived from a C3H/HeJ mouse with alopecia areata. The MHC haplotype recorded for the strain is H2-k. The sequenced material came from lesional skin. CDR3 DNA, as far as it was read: TGTGCCAGCAGCGTTAGGGGCTCCTAT. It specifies CASSVRGSY. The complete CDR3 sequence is CASSVRGSYEQYF.